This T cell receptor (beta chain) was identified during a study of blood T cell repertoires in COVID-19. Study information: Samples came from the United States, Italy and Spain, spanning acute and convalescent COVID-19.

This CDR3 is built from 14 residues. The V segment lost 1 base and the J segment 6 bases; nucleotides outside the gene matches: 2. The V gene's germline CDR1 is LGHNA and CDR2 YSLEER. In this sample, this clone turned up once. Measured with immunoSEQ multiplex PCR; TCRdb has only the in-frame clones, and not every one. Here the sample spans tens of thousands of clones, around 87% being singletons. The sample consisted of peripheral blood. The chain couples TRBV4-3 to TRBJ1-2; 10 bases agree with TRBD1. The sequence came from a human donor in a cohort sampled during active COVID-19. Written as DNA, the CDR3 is TGCGCCAGCAGCCAAGCCGGGACAGGGGATGGCTACACCTTC. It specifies CASSQAGTGDGYTF.